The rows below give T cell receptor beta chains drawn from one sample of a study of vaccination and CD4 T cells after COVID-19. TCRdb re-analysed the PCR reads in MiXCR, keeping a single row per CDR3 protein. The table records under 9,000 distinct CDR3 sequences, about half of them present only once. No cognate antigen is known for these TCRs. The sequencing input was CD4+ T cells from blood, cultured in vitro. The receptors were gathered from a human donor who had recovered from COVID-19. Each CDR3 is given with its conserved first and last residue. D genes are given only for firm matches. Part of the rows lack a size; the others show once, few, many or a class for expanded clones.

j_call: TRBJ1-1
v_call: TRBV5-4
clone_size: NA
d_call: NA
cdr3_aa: CASSFTDRLNTEAFF
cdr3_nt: TGTGCCAGCAGCTTCACGGATAGACTGAACACTGAAGCTTTCTTT

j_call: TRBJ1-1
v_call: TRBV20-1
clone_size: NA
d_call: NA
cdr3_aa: CSARAQSNTEAFF
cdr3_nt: TGCAGTGCTAGAGCACAGTCGAACACTGAAGCTTTCTTT

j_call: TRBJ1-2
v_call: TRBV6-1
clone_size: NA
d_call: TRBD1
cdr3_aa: CASSEAGTGVGYGYTF
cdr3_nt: TGCGCCAGCAGTGAAGCGGGGACAGGCGTTGGGTATGGCTACACCTTC

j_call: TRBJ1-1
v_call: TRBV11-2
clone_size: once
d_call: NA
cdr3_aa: CASSLEDWTEAFF
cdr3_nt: TGTGCCAGCAGCTTAGAGGACTGGACCGAAGCTTTCTTT

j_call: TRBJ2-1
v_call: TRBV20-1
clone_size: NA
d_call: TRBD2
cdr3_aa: CSARQNGERGMIEQFF
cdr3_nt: TGCAGTGCTAGACAAAACGGGGAGCGGGGGATGATTGAGCAGTTCTTC

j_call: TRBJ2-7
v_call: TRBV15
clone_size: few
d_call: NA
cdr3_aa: CATSRDPFLGDGKYEQYF
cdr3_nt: TGTGCCACCAGCAGAGATCCGTTTTTAGGGGACGGGAAGTACGAGCAGTACTTC

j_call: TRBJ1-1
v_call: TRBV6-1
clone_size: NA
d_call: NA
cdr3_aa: CASSEAGHPYMNTEAFF
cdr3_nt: TGTGCCAGCAGTGAAGCCGGGCACCCTTACATGAACACTGAAGCTTTCTTT

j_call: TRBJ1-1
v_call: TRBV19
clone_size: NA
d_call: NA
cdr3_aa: CASTERSEAFF
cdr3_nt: TGTGCCAGTACCGAGAGATCTGAAGCTTTCTTT

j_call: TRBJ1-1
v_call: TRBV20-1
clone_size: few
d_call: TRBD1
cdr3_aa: CSAQGTGGANTEAFF
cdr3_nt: TGCAGTGCCCAAGGGACAGGGGGCGCGAACACTGAAGCTTTCTTT

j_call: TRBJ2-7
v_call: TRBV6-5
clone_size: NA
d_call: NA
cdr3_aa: CASSYSRPFYEQYF
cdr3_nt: TGTGCCAGCAGTTACTCCCGGCCCTTTTACGAGCAGTACTTC

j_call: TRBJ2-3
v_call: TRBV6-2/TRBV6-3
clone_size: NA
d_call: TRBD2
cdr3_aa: CASSSELAGGGTDTQYF
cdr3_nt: TGTGCCAGCAGCTCCGAACTAGCGGGAGGGGGAACAGATACGCAGTATTTT

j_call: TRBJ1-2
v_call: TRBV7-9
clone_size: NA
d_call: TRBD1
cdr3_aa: CASSLFDRGRGYTF
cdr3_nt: TGTGCCAGCAGCTTGTTCGACAGGGGTCGAGGCTACACCTTC

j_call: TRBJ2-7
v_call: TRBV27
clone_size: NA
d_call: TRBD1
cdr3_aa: CASSSRTGFYEQYF
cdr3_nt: TGTGCCAGCAGTTCTCGGACAGGGTTCTACGAGCAGTACTTC

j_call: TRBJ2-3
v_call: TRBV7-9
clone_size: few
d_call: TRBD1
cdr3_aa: CASSSQLGQGRGDTQYF
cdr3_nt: TGTGCCAGCAGCTCCCAACTGGGACAGGGACGGGGAGATACGCAGTATTTT

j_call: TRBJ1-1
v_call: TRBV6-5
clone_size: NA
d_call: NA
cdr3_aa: CASSWGGSLAEAFF
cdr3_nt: TGTGCCAGCAGTTGGGGGGGGAGCCTAGCTGAAGCTTTCTTT

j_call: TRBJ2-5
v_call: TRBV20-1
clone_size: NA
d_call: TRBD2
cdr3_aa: CSAPPATSGVKWSQYF
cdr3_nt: TGCAGTGCCCCTCCGGCGACTAGCGGGGTAAAATGGAGCCAGTACTTC